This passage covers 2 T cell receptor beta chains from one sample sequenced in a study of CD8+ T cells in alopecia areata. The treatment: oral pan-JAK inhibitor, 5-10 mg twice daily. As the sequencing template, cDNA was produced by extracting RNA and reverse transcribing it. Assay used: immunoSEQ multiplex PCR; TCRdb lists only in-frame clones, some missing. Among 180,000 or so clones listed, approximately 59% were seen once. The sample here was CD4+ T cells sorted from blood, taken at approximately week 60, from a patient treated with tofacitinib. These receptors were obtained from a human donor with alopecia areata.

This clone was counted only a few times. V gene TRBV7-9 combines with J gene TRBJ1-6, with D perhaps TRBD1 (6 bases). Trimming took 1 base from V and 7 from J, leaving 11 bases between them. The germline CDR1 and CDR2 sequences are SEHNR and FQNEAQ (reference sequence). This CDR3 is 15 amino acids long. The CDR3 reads CASSLEGGSNSPLHF. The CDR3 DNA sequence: TGTGCCAGCAGCTTAGAGGGGGGTTCGAATTCACCCCTCCACTTT.

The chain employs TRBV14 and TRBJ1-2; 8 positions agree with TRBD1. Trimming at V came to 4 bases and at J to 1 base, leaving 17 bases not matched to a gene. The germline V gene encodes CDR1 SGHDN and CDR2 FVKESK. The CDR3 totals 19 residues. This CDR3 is CASSPHPGFGQGSNYGYTF. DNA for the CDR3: TGTGCCAGCAGCCCACATCCAGGTTTTGGACAGGGAAGTAACTATGGCTACACCTTC.